This T cell receptor beta chain was identified in a study of T cells after posttransplantation cyclophosphamide. Data came from immunoSEQ multiplex PCR; TCRdb stores just in-frame clones and leaves some out. Of under 15,000 clones in the sample, under 85% were seen once. V was pared by 3 bases and J by 4 bases, with 1 base of the junction left unmatched. CDR3 length: 13 amino acids. CDR1 is LNHDA and CDR2 is SQIVND in the germline V gene (reference sequence). Sequencing was done on a sample of memory CD4+ T cells sorted from PBMCs. The chain couples TRBV19 to TRBJ1-1, with 8 bases aligning to TRBD1. The receptor's source is a man aged 50-59 years in good health, CMV-negative, and a related stem cell transplant donor. The CDR3 bases are TGTGCCAGTAGTATTACAGGGGGCACTGAAGCTTTCTTT. Its translation is CASSITGGTEAFF.